Following are 17 T cell receptor beta chains from one sample sequenced in a study of T cells in Graves' hyperthyroidism and ophthalmopathy. Researchers amplified the TCR beta CDR3 regions from RNA transcripts. HTBI primers drove first-round RT-PCR of the TCR CDR3. One entry per CDR3 protein results from TCRdb running MiXCR on the multiplex PCR reads. Here the sample spans about 640,000 distinct CDR3 sequences, under 25% being singletons. Sequencing was carried out using blood. The receptors here all came from a man between 25 and 39 years old with Graves' ophthalmopathy.

This clonotype appeared a single time. The chain joins TRBV7-3 to TRBJ2-3; D ambiguous. V gave up 4 bases and J gave up 1 base, with 18 bases separating them. Germline V gene data show CDR1 as SGHTA and CDR2 as FQGTGA. The CDR3 has 17 residues. CDR3 region: CASSSNRHLYRTDTQYF. CDR3 bases: TGTGCCAGCAGCTCAAATAGGCACTTGTACCGCACAGATACGCAGTATTTT.

V gene TRBV10-3 combines with J gene TRBJ1-4; D gene uncertain. V was trimmed by 0 bases and J by 3 bases, leaving 8 bases between them. CDR1 is ENHRY, CDR2 SYGVKD, per germline. This CDR3 contains 15 residues. In DNA form, the CDR3 reads TGTGCCATCAGTGAGTCGGGAGGTTCTAATGAAAAACTGTTTTTT. Residues: CAISESGGSNEKLFF.

This clonotype turned up a few times. The rearrangement links TRBV20-1 to TRBJ2-1, with D perhaps matching TRBD1 (6 bases). The germline V gene encodes CDR1 DFQATT and CDR2 SNEGSKA (reference sequence). Trimming left V 3 bases short and J 4 bases short, with 13 bases between. The CDR3 runs 14 residues. Here the CDR3 reads CSARSTGAYNEQFF. The CDR3 nucleotides are TGCAGTGCTAGGTCGACAGGAGCGTACAATGAGCAGTTCTTC.

This clonotype was recorded at least ten times. The rearrangement uses TRBV12-3 or TRBV12-4 and TRBJ2-5, with D possibly TRBD2 on 6 matching bases. The CDR3 covers 13 residues. V was trimmed by 6 bases and J by 4 bases, leaving 12 bases between them. This chain's CDR3 is CASRQGGGETQYF. DNA of the CDR3: TGTGCCAGCAGGCAGGGAGGTGGAGAGACCCAGTACTTC.

To note about this clonotype: At one of its ends the junction is not consistent with the germline gene, which may arise from a read error. CDR3 residues: CASSSPGQVSGANVLTF. CDR3 DNA sequence: TGTGCTAGCAGCTCGCCGGGACAGGTCTCTGGGGCCAACGTCCTGACTTTC. This chain links TRBV7-7 with TRBJ2-6; 8 bases agree with TRBD1. CDR1 is SSHAT and CDR2 is FNYEAQ in the germline V gene (reference sequence). The CDR3 runs to 17 residues.

This chain connects TRBV7-6 to TRBJ1-1; D remains unclear. This CDR3 is built from 15 residues. The germline V and J ends were trimmed by 5 bases and 0 bases, with 13 bases remaining between them. CDR1 is SGHVS and CDR2 is FNYEAQ in the germline V gene. For the CDR3, the DNA is TGTGCCAGCAGCCCAACCCGGGTCTTGAACACTGAAGCTTTCTTT. Protein: CASSPTRVLNTEAFF.

The chain couples TRBV9 to TRBJ1-6, with TRBD1 as a possible D gene (5 bases). CDR1 and CDR2 (germline): SGDLS, YYNGEE. Trimming shortened V by 0 bases and J by 9 bases, and 19 bases separated the two germline ends. The CDR3 extends over 17 amino acids. The CDR3 reads CASSVVGDSGGSSPLHF. CDR3 nucleotide sequence: TGTGCCAGCAGCGTAGTGGGAGACAGCGGGGGAAGTTCACCCCTCCACTTT.

This clonotype was observed many times. The gene calls are TRBV28 and TRBJ1-5; weak D call: TRBD1 (5 bases). Trimming took off 10 bases at V and 5 bases at J, with 21 bases between the two ends. The CDR3 loop spans 15 amino acids. Germline CDR1 MDHEN, CDR2 SYDVKM. Written as DNA, the CDR3 is TGTGCCACGGGGAGGGGCAGGATCCGGGATCAGCCCCAGCATTTT. This translates into CATGRGRIRDQPQHF.

This clonotype turned up a few times. The V gene is TRBV7-2, the J gene TRBJ2-3; the match to TRBD1 covers 8 bases. The V and J ends lost 5 bases and 2 bases, in that order; junction bases with no gene match: 9. CDR1 and CDR2 from the germline V gene are SGHTA and FQGNSA. The CDR3 length is 16 residues. In DNA, the CDR3 is TGTGCCAGCAGCGCCAGGACAGGGATAGTCACAGATACGCAGTATTTT. Translation gives CASSARTGIVTDTQYF.

V usage is TRBV15 and J usage is TRBJ2-3; 8 nucleotides align to TRBD2. The length of the CDR3 is 15 residues. Trimming cost V 2 bases and J 2 bases; bases outside gene matches: 3. Germline values: CDR1 LNHNV, CDR2 YYDKDF (reference sequence). DNA of the CDR3: TGTGCCACCAGCAGACAAGCGGGGGCCACAGATACGCAGTATTTT. Amino acid sequence: CATSRQAGATDTQYF.

This chain links TRBV3-1 with TRBJ1-2; 12 bases match TRBD1. Trimming removed 2 bases from V and 5 bases from J; junction bases left unmatched: 6. The length of the CDR3 is 16 residues. Germline-derived CDR1 and CDR2 are LGHDT and YNNKEL (reference sequence). CDR3 nucleotide sequence: TGTGCCAGCAGCCAAACTCCGGGACAGGGGGCTTATGGCTACACCTTC. This encodes CASSQTPGQGAYGYTF. Based on the CDR3 plus reference TRBV3-1 and TRBJ1-2, the full variable domain is DTAVSQTPKYLVTQMGNDKSIKCEQNLGHDTMYWYKQDSKKFLKIMFSYNNKELIINETVPNRFSPKSPDKAHLNLHINSLELGDSAVYFCASSQTPGQGAYGYTFGSGTRLTVV.

The CDR3 DNA reads TGTGCCAGCAGAGACAGGTTTGAAGCTTTCTTT. This sequence encodes CASRDRFEAFF. The V call is TRBV28, the J call TRBJ1-1; D perhaps matches TRBD1 (6 bases). There are 11 residues in the CDR3. Per the germline V gene, CDR1 is MDHEN and CDR2 is SYDVKM. V was trimmed by 6 bases and J by 7 bases, leaving 9 bases between them.

The chain employs TRBV19 and TRBJ1-1; 9 bases agree with TRBD1. This CDR3 has 15 residues. V lost 7 bases and J lost 5; bases outside the gene matches: 11. Germline lookup yields CDR1 LNHDA and CDR2 SQIVND (reference sequence). The CDR3 is CASTHTGTGLTEAFF. CDR3 bases: TGTGCCAGTACTCATACCGGGACAGGGTTGACTGAAGCTTTCTTT.

This chain links TRBV30 with TRBJ1-5; TRBD1 agrees at 10 bases. Germline CDR1 reads GTSNPN; CDR2 reads SVGIG (reference sequence). J lost 6 bases, V lost 2 bases, and 10 bases had no gene match. There are 16 residues in the CDR3. The CDR3 loop is CAWSLAGTGAGQPQHF. CDR3 DNA sequence: TGTGCCTGGAGTTTAGCCGGGACAGGGGCAGGTCAGCCCCAGCATTTT.

This clonotype was observed at least ten times. The J gene is TRBJ2-1, the V gene TRBV27; D ambiguous. The V end lost 5 bases, the J end lost 15 bases, and 23 bases lay between the germline ends. The germline V gene encodes CDR1 MNHEY and CDR2 SMNVEV (reference sequence). The CDR3 extends over 14 amino acids. This CDR3 reads CASSLDAIMIAPFF. CDR3 in DNA: TGTGCCAGCAGTCTGGACGCCATCATGATCGCCCCGTTCTTC.

The V call is TRBV10-2, the J call TRBJ1-5, with D possibly being TRBD1 (5 bases). This CDR3 spans 14 amino acids. The germline V gene encodes CDR1 WSHSY and CDR2 SAAADI. V shed 0 bases and J shed 5 bases, with 8 bases lying between them. The CDR3 nucleotides read TGCGCCAGCAGTGAGTCGGGGGGAGATCAGCCCCAGCATTTT. It specifies CASSESGGDQPQHF.

With respect to this clonotype: Its ends do not fully match the called genes, so a read error is possible. The chain recombines TRBV5-6 with TRBJ2-1; tentative D call: TRBD2 (6 bases). Germline CDR1 is SGHDT and CDR2 is YYEEEE. The CDR3 runs 17 residues. CDR3 sequence reads: CASSPRRSLSDYNEQLF. As DNA, the CDR3 is TGTGCCAGCAGCCCCAGGAGAAGCCTTTCGGACTACAATGAGCAGCTCTTC.